This paragraph reports one T cell receptor beta chain. Its matching antigen is unknown. This entry comes from a study of shared clonotypes between healthy human individuals. This CDR3 is 15 amino acids long. Germline V lookup: CDR1 MDHEN, CDR2 SYDVKM. V was cut by 5 bases and J by 0 bases, with 13 bases left in between. Genomic DNA of each subset was evenly split across several immunoSEQ plates. Replicate PCRs run on sorted subsets employed 200 ng DNA, roughly 30,000 T cell genomes. Profiled with immunoSEQ multiplex PCR; TCRdb holds only in-frame clones, not every one. Here the sample spans hundreds of thousands of clones, 90% to 97% being singletons. General study results and limits: Naive CD4 clonotypes overlapped across a few donors at approximately 4.5%. Unshared clonotypes carried lower generation probabilities than those common to all four donors.

This chain joins TRBV28 and TRBJ1-1, with D tentatively TRBD1 (5 bases). The specimen was naive CD4+ T cells sorted from blood. Subset denoted: CD45RA+ positively selected. The clonotype was recovered from a woman aged 25 to 39 in good health. The CDR3 spells CASSLSRDLNTEAFF. The CDR3 DNA follows: TGTGCCAGCAGTCTCTCCCGGGACTTGAACACTGAAGCTTTCTTT.